What follows describes a single T cell receptor beta chain. Germline CDR1 reads SGHAT; CDR2 reads FQNNGV. V lost 6 bases and J lost 6; bases outside the gene matches: 5. This CDR3 is built from 13 residues. The entry originates in a study of cytomegalovirus exposure and HLA in healthy donors. Use of 60 Vbeta and 13 Jbeta primers characterized the PCR. The repertoire was sequenced with immunoSEQ multiplex PCR; TCRdb's copy has only in-frame clones and lacks some. The repertoire consists of 150,000 to 200,000 clones, with roughly 80% occurring once and the leading ten covering over 1.1%. The clonotype comes from a male donor in good health and CMV-seronegative. What was sequenced was PBMCs. The V and J genes are TRBV11-2 and TRBJ2-7, with 10 bases fitting TRBD1. CDR3 amino acids: CASRGTGVGEQYF. DNA for the CDR3: TGTGCCAGCAGAGGGACAGGGGTCGGCGAGCAGTACTTC.